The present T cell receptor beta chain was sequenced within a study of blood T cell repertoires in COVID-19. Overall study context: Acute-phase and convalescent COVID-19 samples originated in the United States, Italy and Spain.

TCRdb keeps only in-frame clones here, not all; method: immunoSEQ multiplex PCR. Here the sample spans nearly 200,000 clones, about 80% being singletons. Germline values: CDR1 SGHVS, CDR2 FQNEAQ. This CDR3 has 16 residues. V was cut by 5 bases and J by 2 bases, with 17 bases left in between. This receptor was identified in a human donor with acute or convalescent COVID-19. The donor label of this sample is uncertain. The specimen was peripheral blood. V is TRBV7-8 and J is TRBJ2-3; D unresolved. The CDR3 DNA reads TGTGCCAGCAGCATATTTCGTAGCAAGCACACAGATACGCAGTATTTT. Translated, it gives CASSIFRSKHTDTQYF.